The T cell receptor beta chain under discussion was sequenced for a study of Japanese encephalitis immunity and Zika vaccine responses. Study context: TCRs were sequenced at week 0, pre-ZPIV, and again at week 52. Cells were stimulated with conserved or non-conserved ZIKV structural peptides, or JEV or YFV peptides. ZIKV peptides were 15-mers overlapping by 11, predicted binders below 50 nM.

TCRdb re-derived calls from the 5' RACE reads in MiXCR, one entry per CDR3 protein. Among some 1,800 distinct CDR3 sequences listed, 4.5% to 5.5% were seen once. Within the sample, this clonotype is hyperexpanded. The junction had 7 bases not matched to a gene; V was cut back by 4 bases and J by 4 bases. Germline V lookup: CDR1 MNHEY, CDR2 SVGAGI. This CDR3 has 16 residues. Peptide pools at approximately 1 ug/mL each stimulated CFSE-labeled PBMCs over an approximately 6-day culture. Live CD56-CD19-CD16-CD3+CD4+ cells with low CFSE were sorted unfixed as proliferating CD4 T cells. Donors tested seronegative for ZIKV, JEV, YFV, DENV and WNV.

The chain combines TRBV6-5 with TRBJ1-6; 7 bases are a match to TRBD1. This material consisted of antigen-activated CD4+ T cells from blood, cultured, taken during a Zika inactivated vaccine study. The TCR sequence derives from an adult woman who received an inactivated Zika virus vaccine. Here the CDR3 DNA reads TGTGCCAGCAGTTCACAGGGGCCGCAGTATAATTCACCCCTCCACTTT. This codes for CASSSQGPQYNSPLHF.